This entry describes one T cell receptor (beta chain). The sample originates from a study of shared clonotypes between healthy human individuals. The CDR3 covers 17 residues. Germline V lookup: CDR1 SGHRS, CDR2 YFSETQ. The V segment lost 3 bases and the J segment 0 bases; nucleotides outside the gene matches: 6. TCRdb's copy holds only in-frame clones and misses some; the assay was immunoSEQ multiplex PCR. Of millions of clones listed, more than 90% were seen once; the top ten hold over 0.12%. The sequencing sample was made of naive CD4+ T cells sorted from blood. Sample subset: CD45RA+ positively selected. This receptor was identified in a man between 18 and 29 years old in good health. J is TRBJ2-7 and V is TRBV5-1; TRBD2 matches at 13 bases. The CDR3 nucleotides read TGCGCCAGCAGCTGGGGACTAGCGGGATATCTCTCCTACGAGCAGTACTTC. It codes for CASSWGLAGYLSYEQYF.